This passage covers 10 T cell receptor beta chains from one sample sequenced in a study of CXCR3-negative and CXCR3-positive naive CD8 T cells (dated by TCRdb to the late 2010s). Sequencing was carried out with a NextSeq 550. The Human TCR Profiling Kit (MiLaboratory) was used to make UMI-labeled 5' RACE TRB cDNA libraries. Each entry corresponds to one CDR3 protein sequence from reads that TCRdb reprocessed, and DNA is not given. This sample's table contains thousands of distinct CDR3 sequences. The biggest ten clones account for less than 2% of the sample. The sequenced sample was naive CXCR3- CD8+ T cells from blood. The label giving this sample's cell subset or site can be read as: CD45RO-CCR7+CD27+CD95- naive CD8+ T cells lacking CXCR3 (TNR3-). The receptors shown here come from a human donor in good health. Some clones in this sample may be carry-over from other donors' samples.

The chain couples TRBV3-1 to TRBJ2-7; there is no DNA to check the TCRdb D call of TRBD2. Germline CDR1 reads LGHDT; CDR2 reads YNNKEL (reference sequence). The CDR3 is 14 residues long. The CDR3 spells CASSPTSGTYEQYF.

Measured by frequency, this clonotype is medium-sized. V gene TRBV29-1 combines with J gene TRBJ2-1; the TRBD1 assignment by TCRdb is unverifiable without DNA. Germline V gene lookup returns CDR1 SQVTM and CDR2 ANQGSEA. This CDR3 has 13 amino acids. CDR3 amino acids: CSARTGTGNEQFF.

The V and J genes are TRBV29-1 and TRBJ2-2; TCRdb lists TRBD1, though no DNA is available to test this call. The CDR3 extends over 14 amino acids. Germline CDR1 is SQVTM and CDR2 is ANQGSEA. The CDR3 sequence: CSVAGPVGPGELFF.

The V call is TRBV6-2 or TRBV6-3, the J call TRBJ2-7; TCRdb gives TRBD2 as the D gene, but with no DNA this cannot be confirmed. The CDR3 spans 14 residues. Germline V gives CDR1 MNHEY, CDR2 SVGEGT. The CDR3 sequence: CASSLLLADYEQYF.

CDR3 sequence: CASSVGGSSYEQYF. The chain carries TRBV2 and TRBJ2-7; TCRdb reports TRBD1, a call that lacks DNA to check it against. Germline loops: CDR1 SNHLY, CDR2 FYNNEI. CDR3 length equals 14 residues. Supplemented by reference TRBV2 and TRBJ2-7, the full variable domain reads EPEVTQTPSHQVTQMGQEVILRCVPISNHLYFYWYRQILGQKVEFLVSFYNNEISEKSEIFDDQFSVERPDGSNFTLKIRSTKLEDSAMYFCASSVGGSSYEQYFGPGTRLTVT.

This CDR3 reads CASSPASATNEKLFF. This chain joins TRBV7-2 and TRBJ1-4. The CDR3 consists of 15 residues. CDR1 SGHTA and CDR2 FQGNSA come from the germline V gene. The whole variable domain, filled in from reference TRBV7-2 and TRBJ1-4, reads GAGVSQSPSNKVTEKGKDVELRCDPISGHTALYWYRQSLGQGLEFLIYFQGNSAPDKSGLPSDRFSAERTGGSVSTLTIQRTQQEDSAVYLCASSPASATNEKLFFGSGTQLSVL.

The chain uses TRBV16 and TRBJ2-4. The CDR3 runs to 17 residues. CDR1 and CDR2 (germline): KGHSY, FQNENV. The chain's CDR3 is CASSHHDGWKTKNIQYF.

The chain recombines TRBV29-1 with TRBJ1-1. The CDR3 consists of 12 residues. The V gene's germline CDR1 is SQVTM and CDR2 ANQGSEA. Here the CDR3 reads CSVPVGLTEAFF.

This rearrangement joins TRBV6-5 to TRBJ2-5. The CDR3 has 13 amino acids. Per the germline V gene, CDR1 is MNHEY and CDR2 is SVGAGI. The CDR3 region is CASSYSPQETQYF.

This clonotype registers medium-sized (0.01 to 0.1%) by frequency. V and J are TRBV20-1 and TRBJ2-5; the D call from TCRdb, TRBD2, cannot be confirmed without DNA. CDR3 length equals 13 residues. Germline-derived CDR1 and CDR2 are DFQATT and SNEGSKA (reference sequence). CDR3 in amino acids: CSARRGSQETQYF.